This TCR beta chain appears in the sequencing data of a study of prognosis after radiotherapy for stage I lung cancer. Study-level information: Stage I lung tumors that were newly diagnosed and primary were found in approximately 15 patients, while a handful of patients had oligometastatic NSCLC after surgical resection of the primary tumor. The study, taken as a whole, reports: Compared with a median of around 9,700 beforehand, unique TCR clone counts dropped to roughly 7,400 after stereotactic body radiation therapy.

CDR1 is SGHRS, CDR2 YFSETQ, per germline. Trimming at V came to 4 bases and at J to 2 bases, leaving 11 bases not matched to a gene. There are 16 residues in the CDR3. It was by two-round multiplex PCR that TCR beta CDR3 was amplified from genomic DNA. Specific primers for each TRBV and TRBJ gene were what first-round PCR used. Using its own MiXCR run on the multiplex PCR reads, TCRdb lists one record per CDR3 protein. The sample holds around 51,000 distinct CDR3 sequences, 30% to 35% seen once. The sample holds many counts of this clonotype. Its antigen is not known. Sample: PBMCs, taken before or after stereotactic body radiation therapy (not recorded which). This sequence joins TRBV5-1 and TRBJ1-2; 7 bases map to TRBD1. This TCR derives from a donor aged 50 or older with non-small cell lung cancer. The CDR3 DNA reads TGCGCCAGCAGCCCCACGGGGGACAGCCTAAACTATGGCTACACCTTC. Translation gives CASSPTGDSLNYGYTF.